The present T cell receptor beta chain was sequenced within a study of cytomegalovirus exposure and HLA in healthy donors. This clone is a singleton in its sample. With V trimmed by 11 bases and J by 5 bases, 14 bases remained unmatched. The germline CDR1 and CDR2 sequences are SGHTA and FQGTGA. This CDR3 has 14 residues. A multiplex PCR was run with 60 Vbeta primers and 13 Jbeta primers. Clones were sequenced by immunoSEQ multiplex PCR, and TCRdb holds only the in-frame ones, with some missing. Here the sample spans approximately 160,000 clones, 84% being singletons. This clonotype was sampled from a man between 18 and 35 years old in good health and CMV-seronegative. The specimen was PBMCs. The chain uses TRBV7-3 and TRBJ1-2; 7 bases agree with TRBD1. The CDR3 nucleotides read TGTGCCGGGGGCGACAGGGCGTTCGGATATGGCTACACCTTC. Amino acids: CAGGDRAFGYGYTF.